The next 8 T cell receptor beta chains were all read from a single sample in a study of T cells in Graves' hyperthyroidism and ophthalmopathy. The TCR beta CDR3 regions underwent amplification using RNA transcripts as the source. Carried out on the TCR CDR3, a first-round RT-PCR used the HTBI primer set. TCRdb reprocessed the multiplex PCR reads with MiXCR, giving one entry per CDR3 protein. The sample shows around 500,000 distinct CDR3 sequences, approximately 23% of them seen only once. Material for sequencing was blood. These receptors all stem from a woman in her 70s with Graves' ophthalmopathy.

In its sample, this clonotype was seen many times. The J gene is TRBJ1-2, the V gene TRBV2; 7 nucleotides match TRBD1. Germline lookup yields CDR1 SNHLY and CDR2 FYNNEI. The CDR3 sequence is 13 residues long. The V gene end was trimmed by 2 bases and the J gene end by 8 bases; junction bases not matched to a gene: 5. DNA of the CDR3: TGTGCCAGCAGTGAACTTCAGGGGGGCGGCTACACCTTC. Amino acid sequence: CASSELQGGGYTF. The variable domain in full, completed from reference TRBV2 and TRBJ1-2, reads EPEVTQTPSHQVTQMGQEVILRCVPISNHLYFYWYRQILGQKVEFLVSFYNNEISEKSEIFDDQFSVERPDGSNFTLKIRSTKLEDSAMYFCASSELQGGGYTFGSGTRLTVV.

This clonotype appeared many times. The J gene is TRBJ2-3, the V gene TRBV18; D is perhaps TRBD1 (6 bases). CDR1 is KGHSH, CDR2 LQKENI, per germline. The length of the CDR3 is 15 residues. The germline V and J ends were trimmed by 6 bases and 0 bases, with 13 bases remaining between them. This chain's CDR3 is CASSPDRPSTDTQYF. The CDR3 DNA reads TGTGCCAGCTCGCCCGACAGGCCTAGCACAGATACGCAGTATTTT.

This clonotype appeared a few times. One end of the junction is discordant with germline, which a read error may explain. The rearrangement joins TRBV28 to TRBJ2-1, with 7 bases identical to TRBD2. The CDR3 runs to 13 residues. Germline V CDR1 and CDR2: MDHEN, SYDVKM. CDR3 in amino acids: CASRLWGGDEQFF. The CDR3 bases are TGTGCCAGCAGGTTATGGGGAGGGGATGAGCAGTTCTTC.

This clonotype was seen many times. The chain couples TRBV12-3 or TRBV12-4 to TRBJ1-1; D remains ambiguous. There are 11 residues in the CDR3. The germline V and J ends were trimmed by 7 bases and 11 bases, with 14 bases remaining between them. The CDR3 protein is CASTEGRRAFF. DNA of the CDR3: TGTGCCAGCACCGAAGGACGGAGGGCTTTCTTT.

The chain combines TRBV5-1 with TRBJ2-3; 8 nucleotides line up with TRBD1. The CDR3 contains 17 residues. V lost 4 bases, J lost 2 bases, and 12 bases stayed unmatched. Germline assignment: CDR1 SGHRS and CDR2 YFSETQ. The CDR3 sequence: CASSAGPTGADTDTQYF. The DNA for the CDR3 is TGCGCCAGCAGCGCGGGCCCGACAGGGGCAGACACAGATACGCAGTATTTT.

V is TRBV10-3 and J is TRBJ2-1; 7 bases are shared with TRBD2. V was clipped by 7 bases and J by 0 bases; unmatched bases: 3. Germline V gene data show CDR1 as ENHRY and CDR2 as SYGVKD. The CDR3 sequence is 14 residues long. The CDR3 is CAIKAGSSYNEQFF. DNA for the CDR3: TGTGCCATCAAAGCGGGGTCCTCCTACAATGAGCAGTTCTTC.

V gene TRBV20-1 combines with J gene TRBJ2-7; TRBD2 might be the D (5 bases). CDR1 is DFQATT, CDR2 SNEGSKA, per germline (reference sequence). V shed 0 bases and J shed 5 bases, with 20 bases lying between them. This CDR3 comprises 16 residues. For the CDR3, the DNA is TGCAGTGCTAGAGATAATGAGGGCCCCTATTCGGACGAGCAGTACTTC. This codes for CSARDNEGPYSDEQYF.

This clonotype came up many times. The rearrangement links TRBV11-2 to TRBJ1-2; D possibly corresponds to TRBD1 (5 bases). V gave up 6 bases and J gave up 4 bases, with 15 bases separating them. The CDR3 runs 14 residues. The germline gives CDR1 SGHAT, CDR2 FQNNGV. Here the CDR3 reads CASRNSGTAYGYTF. The CDR3 DNA follows: TGTGCCAGCAGAAATTCCGGGACGGCCTATGGCTACACCTTC.